These 14 T cell receptor beta chains originate from one sample sequenced in a study of blood T cell repertoires in COVID-19. Sequencing was performed with immunoSEQ multiplex PCR; in TCRdb, only in-frame clones are kept and a portion is missing. Found here are 90,000 to 110,000 clones, roughly 80% of them singletons; the top ten hold 15% to 20%. Sequencing was done on a sample of peripheral blood. Every receptor here comes from a woman aged 60-75 years with acute or convalescent COVID-19.

This clone was counted a few times. The chain carries TRBV28 and TRBJ2-7, with D perhaps TRBD1 (6 bases). The germline CDR1 and CDR2 sequences are MDHEN and SYDVKM. V lost 4 bases and J 1 base, leaving 11 bases between the germline ends. This CDR3 has 14 amino acids. The CDR3 is CASSSWTASYEQYF. CDR3 coding DNA: TGTGCCAGCAGTTCCTGGACAGCTTCCTACGAGCAGTACTTC.

The CDR3 loop is CASSLGLVTNPETQYF. The CDR3 nucleotides are TGCGCCAGCAGCCTCGGACTAGTTACCAATCCAGAGACCCAGTACTTC. This chain connects TRBV5-1 to TRBJ2-5; 7 bases line up with TRBD2. The V gene's germline CDR1 is SGHRS and CDR2 YFSETQ. V was clipped by 4 bases and J by 4 bases; unmatched bases: 13. This CDR3 has 16 amino acids. Combining the CDR3 with reference TRBV5-1 and TRBJ2-5 gives the whole variable domain KAGVTQTPRYLIKTRGQQVTLSCSPISGHRSVSWYQQTPGQGLQFLFEYFSETQRNKGNFPGRFSGRQFSNSRSEMNVSTLELGDSALYLCASSLGLVTNPETQYFGPGTRLLVL.

The chain uses TRBV10-1 and TRBJ2-5, with D perhaps TRBD1 (6 bases). This CDR3 has 16 amino acids. From germline, CDR1 is WNHNN and CDR2 SYGVQD (reference sequence). The V and J ends lost 2 bases and 5 bases respectively, with 18 bases between them. As DNA, the CDR3 is TGCGCCAGCAGTGAGAAGACAGGTGGAAAGGGGGAGACCCAGTACTTC. Its protein product is CASSEKTGGKGETQYF.

V gene TRBV5-8 combines with J gene TRBJ1-1; D is undetermined. Trimming shortened V by 1 base and J by 8 bases, and 6 bases separated the two germline ends. Germline V lookup: CDR1 SGHTS, CDR2 YDEGEE. This CDR3 spans 11 amino acids. CDR3 sequence reads: CASSLSGEAFF. The CDR3, as DNA: TGTGCCAGCAGCTTGAGCGGAGAAGCTTTCTTT.

V usage is TRBV7-9 and J usage is TRBJ2-4, with a weak D call TRBD2 (6 bases). The CDR3 is 18 amino acids. Deletions cut 3 bases from V and 0 bases from J, with 18 bases between. CDR1 and CDR2 from the germline V gene are SEHNR and FQNEAQ (reference sequence). CDR3 sequence: CASSLGEALGLAKNIQYF. Here the CDR3 DNA reads TGTGCCAGCAGCTTGGGGGAGGCATTGGGCTTAGCCAAAAACATTCAGTACTTC.

For the CDR3, the DNA is TGCGCCAGCAGCCCTGGACAGGTATATAGCAATCAGCCCCAGCATTTT. This sequence encodes CASSPGQVYSNQPQHF. The genes are TRBV10-2 and TRBJ1-5; 7 nucleotides agree with TRBD1. This CDR3 spans 16 amino acids. J lost 0 bases, V lost 6 bases, and 8 bases had no gene match. Germline V gene lookup returns CDR1 WSHSY and CDR2 SAAADI.

The chain has TRBV5-1 and TRBJ1-5; possibly TRBD1 for D (6 bases). The CDR3 runs to 13 residues. The V and J ends lost 2 bases and 5 bases respectively, with 8 bases between them. Germline V gene sequence: CDR1 SGHRS, CDR2 YFSETQ. The CDR3 spells CASSLGGDQPQHF. The CDR3 DNA sequence: TGCGCCAGCAGCTTAGGGGGTGATCAGCCCCAGCATTTT.

V usage is TRBV5-4 and J usage is TRBJ2-1, with TRBD2 as a possible D gene (5 bases). Between the trimmed V and J ends, which lost 2 bases and 5 bases, there was a span of 8 bases. Per germline, CDR1 SGHNT and CDR2 YYREEE (reference sequence). The CDR3 is 13 residues long. The CDR3 reads CASSFGLDNEQFF. In nucleotides, the CDR3 is TGTGCCAGCAGCTTTGGACTCGACAATGAGCAGTTCTTC.

In DNA form, the CDR3 reads TGTGCCAGCGGCGACAGGGGAAACACCATATATTTT. Its protein is CASGDRGNTIYF. The chain recombines TRBV21-1 with TRBJ1-3; TRBD1, the table's D call, lacks a check against the DNA. TRBV21-1 is shown as a pseudogene. The CDR3 totals 12 residues.

A few counts support this clone. This chain connects TRBV7-8 to TRBJ1-2, with no clear D. The CDR3 has 14 residues. Trimming shortened V by 2 bases and J by 5 bases, and 12 bases separated the two germline ends. Germline values: CDR1 SGHVS, CDR2 FQNEAQ. CDR3 residues: CASSLSLADYGYTF. CDR3 sequence (DNA): TGTGCCAGCAGCTTAAGTTTGGCGGATTATGGCTACACCTTC.

This clone appeared a single time. The gene calls are TRBV30 and TRBJ2-7; the match to TRBD1 covers 9 bases. Trimming removed 2 bases from V and 5 bases from J; junction bases left unmatched: 4. This CDR3 comprises 13 residues. In germline, CDR1 is GTSNPN, CDR2 SVGIG (reference sequence). DNA of the CDR3: TGTGCCTGGAGTCAGGGGACAGGGAACGAGCAGTACTTC. It codes for CAWSQGTGNEQYF.

The chain has TRBV6-6 and TRBJ1-4; D might be TRBD1 (6 bases). This CDR3 region has 14 residues. Germline assignment: CDR1 MNHNY and CDR2 SVGAGI (reference sequence). Trimming cost V 7 bases and J 8 bases, with 17 bases left between them. This CDR3 reads CASIQGPGKEKLFF. CDR3 sequence (DNA): TGTGCCAGCATACAGGGACCCGGCAAAGAAAAACTGTTTTTT.

This clone was seen a few times. This rearrangement joins TRBV18 to TRBJ1-4; D uncertain. Trimming stripped 6 bases from V and 3 bases from J, with 5 bases between. This CDR3 spans 12 amino acids. Germline CDR1 and CDR2: KGHSH and LQKENI. For the CDR3, the DNA is TGTGCCAGCTCCCCGGCTAATGAAAAACTGTTTTTT. Translated: CASSPANEKLFF.

The CDR3 DNA sequence: TGTGCCAGCAGGGGGACAGGAGGCCCCTCTGGAAACACCATATATTTT. It specifies CASRGTGGPSGNTIYF. The chain is built from TRBV2 and TRBJ1-3, with 8 bases that match TRBD1. After removal of 6 bases from V and 0 bases from J, the junction contained 7 bases not matched to a gene. The CDR3 has 16 residues. Germline assignment: CDR1 SNHLY and CDR2 FYNNEI.